This passage covers 10 T cell receptor beta chains from one sample sequenced in a study of chemoradiotherapy in HPV16-positive cancers. Only in-frame clones appear in the TCRdb table, and some are missing; sequencing was by immunoSEQ multiplex PCR. The table lists over 6,500 clones, about 64% of them singletons, with 4.5% to 5.5% in the top ten. Sample: tumor tissue, taken from a patient who underwent chemoradiotherapy. The receptor source for this set is a human donor with HPV-associated anogenital cancer.

This clone occurred once. The chain combines TRBV2 with TRBJ2-2; D is uncertain. Germline V gene data show CDR1 as SNHLY and CDR2 as FYNNEI. The CDR3 covers 13 residues. V dropped 6 bases and J dropped 3 bases, with 8 bases sitting between them. This CDR3 is CASRDSYTGELFF. In DNA, the CDR3 is TGTGCCAGCAGAGATTCTTACACCGGGGAGCTGTTTTTT.

This clone has a single count. This sequence joins TRBV9 and TRBJ2-2; D possibly corresponds to TRBD2 (5 bases). Germline V gene sequence: CDR1 SGDLS, CDR2 YYNGEE. The V end lost 0 bases, the J end lost 6 bases, and 9 bases lay between the germline ends. The CDR3 runs 14 residues. The CDR3 region is CASSVDSAAGELFF. CDR3 bases: TGTGCCAGCAGCGTAGATTCAGCGGCCGGGGAGCTGTTTTTT.

This chain joins TRBV4-1 and TRBJ1-5; D not resolved. CDR3 length equals 12 residues. Germline values: CDR1 MGHRA, CDR2 YSYEKL. Deletions cut 4 bases from V and 3 bases from J, with 4 bases between. The CDR3 spells CASSLPNQPQHF. Written as DNA, the CDR3 is TGCGCCAGCAGCCTTCCCAATCAGCCCCAGCATTTT.

This chain links TRBV18 with TRBJ2-3, with 9 positions matching TRBD1. In germline, CDR1 is KGHSH, CDR2 LQKENI. V lost 3 bases and J lost 4; bases outside the gene matches: 14. The CDR3 runs 18 residues. The CDR3 DNA sequence: TGTGCCAGCTCACCCTACCCTTGGACAGGGGCGCAGTCAGATACGCAGTATTTT. Translating gives CASSPYPWTGAQSDTQYF.

DNA of the CDR3: TGTGCCAGCAGCTTAACAAGGGGCGGGAGGGGTGGCTACACCTTC. Translated, it gives CASSLTRGGRGGYTF. The J gene is TRBJ1-2, the V gene TRBV7-2; D perhaps matches TRBD1 (5 bases). The length of the CDR3 is 15 residues. The V end was cut by 2 bases, the J end by 7 bases, with 17 bases between. CDR1 is SGHTA, CDR2 FQGNSA, per germline. The full variable domain, with the rest looked up from reference TRBV7-2 and TRBJ1-2, is GAGVSQSPSNKVTEKGKDVELRCDPISGHTALYWYRQSLGQGLEFLIYFQGNSAPDKSGLPSDRFSAERTGGSVSTLTIQRTQQEDSAVYLCASSLTRGGRGGYTFGSGTRLTVV.

The chain is built from TRBV18 and TRBJ1-2; 8 positions agree with TRBD1. Trimming at V came to 3 bases and at J to 7 bases, leaving 7 bases not matched to a gene. The CDR3 runs to 14 residues. Germline V gene data show CDR1 as KGHSH and CDR2 as LQKENI. In DNA form, the CDR3 reads TGTGCCAGCTCACCGGGCCGGGACAGGAGTGGCTACACCTTC. Translated: CASSPGRDRSGYTF.

This clone occurred once. The chain uses TRBV27 and TRBJ1-4, with D perhaps matching TRBD1 (5 bases). The CDR3 extends over 14 amino acids. Germline values: CDR1 MNHEY, CDR2 SMNVEV (reference sequence). With 4 bases removed from V and 6 bases from J, the gap between germline ends came to 12 bases. Here the CDR3 DNA reads TGTGCCAGCAGTTCGCTCCAGGGAGATGAAAAACTGTTTTTT. Residues: CASSSLQGDEKLFF.

The V call is TRBV7-9, the J call TRBJ2-3, with 7 bases identical to TRBD2. This CDR3 region has 14 residues. J gave up 3 bases and V 5 bases, and 5 bases lay outside the gene matches. Germline V CDR1 and CDR2: SEHNR, FQNEAQ (reference sequence). The CDR3 is CASSTRTRTDTQYF. In nucleotides, the CDR3 is TGTGCCAGCAGCACCCGGACTAGGACAGATACGCAGTATTTT.

The chain couples TRBV5-4 to TRBJ2-5; D not certain. V dropped 6 bases and J dropped 1 base, with 10 bases sitting between them. Germline values: CDR1 SGHNT, CDR2 YYREEE (reference sequence). This CDR3 has 13 amino acids. CDR3 residues: CASKRGGQETQYF. As DNA, the CDR3 is TGTGCCAGCAAACGAGGCGGCCAAGAGACCCAGTACTTC.

This clone was found once. The genes are TRBV28 and TRBJ2-7, with TRBD1 identical over 9 bases. This CDR3 spans 15 amino acids. V gave up 8 bases and J gave up 6 bases; unmatched junction bases: 14. Germline V gives CDR1 MDHEN, CDR2 SYDVKM. CDR3 residues: CASYSEDRGWREQYF. CDR3 nucleotide sequence: TGTGCCAGCTATTCTGAGGACAGGGGCTGGCGCGAGCAGTACTTC.